What follows are 3 T cell receptor beta chains derived from one specimen sequenced in a study of technical replicates of blood from several donors. This table comes from immunoSEQ multiplex PCR, and its TCRdb copy is limited to in-frame clones, with some not included. The table lists 78,000 or so clones, 90% to 95% of them singletons. The sample comprised T cells isolated from PBMCs. Every receptor here comes from a human donor in good health. Some clones in this sample may be carry-over from other donors' samples.

J is TRBJ2-5 and V is TRBV6-5; D might be TRBD2 (6 bases). The tail of the sequence fits TRBJ2-7 better, so the J call may be wrong. Germline CDR1 and CDR2: MNHEY and SVGAGI. This CDR3 region has 15 residues. This CDR3 is CASIGWRGLTYEQYF. CDR3 nucleotide sequence: TGTGCCAGCATCGGTTGGAGGGGTCTTACCTACGAGCAGTACTTC.

The V gene is TRBV29-1, the J gene TRBJ1-1; weak D call: TRBD1 (6 bases). The germline V and J ends were trimmed by 4 bases and 4 bases, with 13 bases remaining between them. Germline V CDR1 and CDR2: SQVTM, ANQGSEA. The CDR3 consists of 13 residues. CDR3 amino acids: CSVAAGAGTEAFF. DNA for the CDR3: TGCAGCGTTGCAGCAGGGGCCGGCACTGAAGCTTTCTTT.

The rearrangement links TRBV10-1 to TRBJ2-1; D is ambiguous. Germline V gene data show CDR1 as WNHNN and CDR2 as SYGVQD (reference sequence). The CDR3 loop spans 11 amino acids. Trimming took 4 bases from V and 9 from J, leaving 7 bases between them. The CDR3 spells CASSGLREQFF. In DNA, the CDR3 is TGCGCCAGCAGTGGACTTCGTGAGCAGTTCTTC.